Sequencing of this T cell receptor (beta chain) was carried out in a study of blood T cell repertoires in COVID-19. Study overall: Whether acute or convalescent, the COVID-19 samples came from the United States, Italy and Spain.

Per the original data handling: Quantification of nucleated cells was approximated via reference gene primer amplification. The method was immunoSEQ multiplex PCR; TCRdb's version includes in-frame clones alone and lacks a portion of them. V, J and clone size were drawn from that table, and D and trimming were deduced from the DNA. The table shows approximately 110,000 clones, with 85% to 90% occurring only once. From germline, CDR1 is SNHLY and CDR2 FYNNEI. V was shortened by 8 bases and J by 4 bases, with 11 bases between the two germline ends. This CDR3 has 12 residues. This chain joins TRBV2 and TRBJ1-1, with TRBD1 as a possible D gene (5 bases). The receptor comes from a human donor in a cohort sampled during active COVID-19. The specimen was peripheral blood. The CDR3 loop is CASGQGSTEAFF. CDR3 in DNA: TGTGCCAGCGGGCAGGGAAGCACTGAAGCTTTCTTT. The whole variable domain, remainder taken from reference TRBV2 and TRBJ1-1, is EPEVTQTPSHQVTQMGQEVILRCVPISNHLYFYWYRQILGQKVEFLVSFYNNEISEKSEIFDDQFSVERPDGSNFTLKIRSTKLEDSAMYFCASGQGSTEAFFGQGTRLTVV.